The 20 T cell receptor beta chains below all came from one sample that was sequenced in a study of CD8 T cells in ankylosing spondylitis. The antigens these receptors bind are not known. General observations from the study: Typical of ankylosing spondylitis blood, it appeared, was a TCR beta motif of fewer than ten highly homologous variants.

TCRdb analysed the 5' RACE reads with MiXCR anew, one entry per CDR3 protein. The sample carries 450,000 or so distinct CDR3 sequences, roughly 25% recorded once. The sequenced material came from blood, either unsorted or a sorted T cell fraction (not recorded which). The receptors were gathered from a male donor with ankylosing spondylitis.

The chain is built from TRBV24-1 and TRBJ1-1; D is perhaps TRBD1 (6 bases). Germline CDR1 is KGHDR and CDR2 is SFDVKD. Between the trimmed V and J ends, which lost 4 bases and 6 bases, there was a span of 11 bases. The CDR3 contains 13 residues. The CDR3 loop reads CATSDVDRSEAFF. The DNA for the CDR3 is TGTGCCACCAGTGACGTCGACAGGTCTGAAGCTTTCTTT.

V and J are TRBV6-2 or TRBV6-3 and TRBJ2-5, with 11 bases that match TRBD2. Germline V CDR1 and CDR2: MNHEY, SVGEGT. V gave up 2 bases and J gave up 4 bases; unmatched junction bases: 6. The CDR3 covers 16 residues. Written as DNA, the CDR3 is TGTGCCAGCAGTTACAGTCTAGCGGGAGGAGGAGAGACCCAGTACTTC. Residues: CASSYSLAGGGETQYF.

This clonotype was seen a handful of times. The J gene is TRBJ1-2, the V gene TRBV21-1. TRBV21-1 is tagged as a pseudogene. The CDR3 spans 12 residues. DNA of the CDR3: TGTGCCAGCAGCAAAGCGGCGGAGGGCTACACCTTC. Protein: CASSKAAEGYTF.

The V call is TRBV5-5, the J call TRBJ2-1, with 7 bases aligning to TRBD2. The CDR3 sequence is 17 residues long. V was clipped by 4 bases and J by 1 base; unmatched bases: 11. Germline V lookup: CDR1 SGHKS, CDR2 YYEKEE (reference sequence). In DNA, the CDR3 is TGTGCCAGCAGCCCGGCCCTAGCGGAGATATCCTACAATGAGCAGTTCTTC. It encodes CASSPALAEISYNEQFF.

V gene TRBV19 combines with J gene TRBJ2-1; D unclear. CDR1 LNHDA and CDR2 SQIVND come from the germline V gene (reference sequence). The CDR3 runs 11 residues. Trimming pared 1 base from V and 9 bases from J, leaving 4 bases between. Written as DNA, the CDR3 is TGTGCCAGTAGTATAGTTGGTGAGCAGTTCTTC. This codes for CASSIVGEQFF.

This clonotype was observed many times. The chain recombines TRBV20-1 with TRBJ1-1, with unresolved D. CDR1 and CDR2 (germline): DFQATT, SNEGSKA (reference sequence). CDR3 length equals 12 residues. Trimming took 5 bases from V and 8 from J, leaving 15 bases between them. CDR3 sequence (DNA): TGCAGTGCTTTTGGTGGGATAGGAGAAGCTTTCTTT. It yields the protein CSAFGGIGEAFF.

The chain joins TRBV5-1 to TRBJ2-1; perhaps D is TRBD1 or TRBD2 (5 bases each). The CDR3 is made up of 15 amino acids. The ends were cut back, 0 bases at V and 6 bases at J, with 13 bases in the middle. Per germline, CDR1 SGHRS and CDR2 YFSETQ. The CDR3 reads CASSLAGTEVNEQFF. DNA for the CDR3: TGCGCCAGCAGCTTGGCCGGGACGGAGGTCAATGAGCAGTTCTTC.

The genes are TRBV4-2 and TRBJ1-1, with D possibly TRBD1 on 6 matching bases. This CDR3 comprises 15 residues. CDR1 and CDR2 (germline): LGHNA, YNFKEQ. Trimming took off 3 bases at V and 2 bases at J, with 13 bases between the two ends. The CDR3, as DNA: TGTGCCAGCAGCCACGACGTGGACAGAAACACTGAAGCTTTCTTT. Translating it yields CASSHDVDRNTEAFF.

The rearrangement uses TRBV5-1 and TRBJ2-1; D is perhaps TRBD1 (6 bases). V shed 0 bases and J shed 4 bases, with 11 bases lying between them. CDR3 length: 15 residues. Germline values: CDR1 SGHRS, CDR2 YFSETQ. The CDR3 bases are TGCGCCAGCAGCTTGGGCAGGGGAAAGTACAATGAGCAGTTCTTC. As protein: CASSLGRGKYNEQFF.

This clonotype turned up a few times. The J gene is TRBJ2-7, the V gene TRBV5-1, with TRBD1 as a possible D gene (5 bases). Trimming stripped 2 bases from V and 1 base from J, with 7 bases between. Per germline, CDR1 SGHRS and CDR2 YFSETQ. The CDR3 spans 13 residues. The CDR3 DNA sequence: TGCGCCAGCAGCTTCTCAGGGTCCTACGAGCAGTACTTC. It encodes CASSFSGSYEQYF.

The gene calls are TRBV5-1 and TRBJ2-1; D tentatively reads TRBD1 or TRBD2 (6 bases each). The CDR3 is made up of 14 amino acids. Germline CDR1 is SGHRS and CDR2 is YFSETQ. V shed 7 bases and J shed 5 bases, with 16 bases lying between them. The DNA of the CDR3 is TGCGCCAGCTCCGAGGGGGAGGCGGACAATGAGCAGTTCTTC. Its translation: CASSEGEADNEQFF.

This clonotype was observed a few times. The chain uses TRBV12-3 or TRBV12-4 and TRBJ2-3; 10 bases align to TRBD2. The CDR3 length is 16 residues. Germline trimming cut 8 bases from V and 0 bases from J; bases unmatched to any gene: 8. The CDR3 DNA reads as TGTGCCAGCCAGACTAGCGGGCGGACTAGCACAGATACGCAGTATTTT. Translated: CASQTSGRTSTDTQYF.

This sequence joins TRBV7-6 and TRBJ2-1; weak D call: TRBD2 (6 bases). The CDR3 length is 16 residues. With 6 bases removed from V and 6 bases from J, the gap between germline ends came to 21 bases. CDR1 is SGHVS, CDR2 FNYEAQ, per germline. The DNA of the CDR3 is TGTGCCAGCAGACGCGTAACCGGGACTGACTCCAATGAGCAGTTCTTC. Its translation is CASRRVTGTDSNEQFF.

This clonotype was seen a handful of times. The CDR3 loop reads CASSQVRDNTGELFF. CDR3 nucleotide sequence: TGTGCCAGCAGCCAAGTCCGGGATAACACCGGGGAGCTGTTTTTT. The chain carries TRBV3-1 and TRBJ2-2; a weak D match, TRBD2 (5 bases). V was clipped by 1 base and J by 2 bases, with 8 bases between them. Per germline, CDR1 LGHDT and CDR2 YNNKEL (reference sequence). The CDR3 runs 15 residues.

This chain links TRBV5-1 with TRBJ2-5, with D tentatively TRBD2 (6 bases). V was trimmed by 0 bases and J by 3 bases, leaving 12 bases between them. Per the germline V gene, CDR1 is SGHRS and CDR2 is YFSETQ. The CDR3 runs 15 residues. Written as DNA, the CDR3 is TGCGCCAGCAGCTTGGGTCCGACTAGGAAAGAGACCCAGTACTTC. This translates into CASSLGPTRKETQYF.

This clonotype was counted a few times. The rearrangement links TRBV12-3 or TRBV12-4 to TRBJ1-4; a possible D gene is TRBD1 (5 bases). The CDR3 runs 12 residues. V was trimmed by 3 bases and J by 10 bases, leaving 9 bases between them. The CDR3 coding sequence is TGTGCCAGCAGTTTGGGGGGAGGAAAACTGTTTTTT. Protein product: CASSLGGGKLFF.

This chain joins TRBV20-1 and TRBJ2-1; 14 nucleotides line up with TRBD2. The CDR3 sequence is 15 residues long. Germline CDR1 is DFQATT and CDR2 is SNEGSKA (reference sequence). V shed 5 bases and J 2 bases; nucleotides not matched to a gene: 2. The CDR3 reads CSAPTSGRAYNEQFF. CDR3 bases: TGCAGTGCTCCGACTAGCGGGAGGGCCTACAATGAGCAGTTCTTC.

There are a few counts of this clonotype. The rearrangement joins TRBV6-1 to TRBJ2-1, with TRBD2 as a possible D gene (6 bases). The germline V gene encodes CDR1 MNHNS and CDR2 SASEGT. V was shortened by 8 bases and J by 3 bases, with 14 bases between the two germline ends. The CDR3 length is 14 residues. The CDR3 region has the DNA TGTGCCAGCTCGCGGCGGGACGGCTACAATGAGCAGTTCTTC. Its protein product is CASSRRDGYNEQFF.

This clonotype was seen a handful of times. The gene calls are TRBV20-1 and TRBJ2-7; D unclear. CDR3 size: 13 residues. Trimming removed 0 bases at V and 6 bases at J, with 12 bases between. The germline V gene encodes CDR1 DFQATT and CDR2 SNEGSKA (reference sequence). As DNA, the CDR3 is TGCAGTGCTAGAGATTCCCGATTGGGCGAGCAGTACTTC. The encoded protein is CSARDSRLGEQYF.

This clonotype was recorded a few times. CDR3 residues: CASIADHSYNEQFF. Here the CDR3 DNA reads TGCGCCAGCATAGCGGACCACTCCTACAATGAGCAGTTCTTC. This chain uses TRBV5-1 with TRBJ2-1; D might be TRBD2 (6 bases). In germline, CDR1 is SGHRS, CDR2 YFSETQ. The CDR3 is 14 residues long. V was cut by 6 bases and J by 0 bases, with 10 bases left in between.